These T cell receptor beta chains were read from a single sample in a study of Ad26.COV2.S vaccination and SARS-CoV-2 variants. Profiling relied on immunoSEQ multiplex PCR, and the TCRdb table lists in-frame clones only, not all of them. This sample has 410,000 or so clones, with around 90% found just once. Specimen: peripheral blood, collected in a trial of Ad26.COV2.S vaccine versus placebo. Source of these receptors: a person between 18 and 65 years old who received the Ad26.COV2.S COVID-19 vaccine or a placebo. Both conserved end residues are part of each CDR3. The D gene is left open where the match is weak. Clone size appears in some rows only: once, few, many, or a class for an expanded clone.

. | 13 | . | TRBJ1-6 | TRBV7-2 | TGTGCCAGCAGCTTAGCGATGGGTCCACCCCTCCACTTT | CASSLAMGPPLHF
. | 16 | few | TRBJ1-1 | TRBV7-2 | TGTGCCAGCAGCCCACGCGGGGCAGCCATGAACACTGAAGCTTTCTTT | CASSPRGAAMNTEAFF
. | 15 | many | TRBJ1-2 | TRBV6-5 | TGTGCCAGCCGCCTGGGACAAGAGGTTCACTATGGCTACACCTTC | CASRLGQEVHYGYTF
. | 14 | . | TRBJ2-3 | TRBV5-1 | TGCGCCAGCAGCTTCCAGGAGCGCACAGATACGCAGTATTTT | CASSFQERTDTQYF
. | 11 | . | TRBJ2-7 | TRBV27 | TGTGCCAGCAGTTTAAAGGTAGCTTTAAGCTTC | CASSLKVALSF
. | 14 | few | TRBJ1-1 | TRBV6-2/TRBV6-3 | TGTGCCAGCAGTTACCAGACAGTTAACACTGAAGCTTTCTTT | CASSYQTVNTEAFF
TRBD2 | 13 | once | TRBJ2-5 | TRBV25-1 | TGTGCCAGCGGACTAGCGGGATCGGAGACCCAGTACTTC | CASGLAGSETQYF
. | 13 | . | TRBJ1-2 | TRBV7-2 | TGTGCCAGCAGCCCCGGGGCCTTAGATGGCTACACCTTC | CASSPGALDGYTF
. | 14 | . | TRBJ2-2 | TRBV11-1 | TGTGCCAGCAGCCCCCGGACTCTCACCGGGGAGCTGTTTTTT | CASSPRTLTGELFF
. | 14 | . | TRBJ2-5 | TRBV5-6 | TGTGCCAGCAGCCACAGGGTGGGGCAGGAGACCCAGTACTTC | CASSHRVGQETQYF
. | 13 | . | TRBJ2-7 | TRBV12-3/TRBV12-4 | TGTGCCAGCAGTCCGGCGGACACCTACGAGCAGTACTTC | CASSPADTYEQYF
TRBD1 | 14 | . | TRBJ2-5 | TRBV6-5 | TGTGCCAGCAGAACCGGGACAGGGGATCGGACCCAGTACTTC | CASRTGTGDRTQYF
TRBD2 | 15 | . | TRBJ2-7 | TRBV6-1 | TGTGCCAGCAGTGATGGACTAGCGGGGACCTACGAGCAGTACTTC | CASSDGLAGTYEQYF
TRBD1 | 13 | few | TRBJ2-7 | TRBV6-5 | TGTGCCAGTTCGGGACAGGGTCGGAGTGAGCAGTACTTC | CASSGQGRSEQYF
. | 11 | . | TRBJ2-1 | TRBV4-1 | TGCGCCAGCAGCCAAGCCAGGGCCCAGTTCTTC | CASSQARAQFF
. | 13 | . | TRBJ2-3 | TRBV10-3 | TGTGCCATCAAGGGGATTTCCACAGATACGCAGTATTTT | CAIKGISTDTQYF
TRBD1 | 18 | . | TRBJ1-3 | TRBV6-1 | TGTGCCAGCAGTGAATATGCGGGACAGCTGAGCTCTGGAAACACCATATATTTT | CASSEYAGQLSSGNTIYF
TRBD1 | 15 | . | TRBJ2-7 | TRBV4-2 | TGTGCCAGCAGCCAAGTCGGGACAGGGGTCAACGAGCAGTACTTC | CASSQVGTGVNEQYF
. | 13 | . | TRBJ1-1 | TRBV13 | TGTGCCAGCAGCCTCCGGGAGAACACTGAAGCTTTCTTT | CASSLRENTEAFF
. | 13 | . | TRBJ1-1 | TRBV5-1 | TGCGCCAGCAGCATCAGCTCGGGCACTGAAGCTTTCTTT | CASSISSGTEAFF
. | 12 | . | TRBJ1-1 | TRBV27 | TGTGCCAGCAGTTTAGGGGGGGGTACAGCTTTCTTT | CASSLGGGTAFF
. | 13 | . | TRBJ2-5 | TRBV20-1 | TGCAGTGCTAGTGAGTGGCCCAAAGAGACCCAGTACTTC | CSASEWPKETQYF
. | 14 | . | TRBJ1-1 | TRBV30 | TGTGCCTGGAGTGTACGAACCACCGGCACTGAAGCTTTCTTT | CAWSVRTTGTEAFF
. | 16 | once | TRBJ1-4 | TRBV7-2 | TGTGCCAGCAGCACTCGCCCTCCTCCAACTAATGAAAAACTGTTTTTT | CASSTRPPPTNEKLFF
TRBD2 | 14 | . | TRBJ2-1 | TRBV29-1 | TGCAGCGTTGACGGGACTAGCGGGACCGATGAGCAGTTCTTC | CSVDGTSGTDEQFF
. | 12 | . | TRBJ2-3 | TRBV9 | TGTGCCAGCAGCGTAGGACTAGATACGCAGTATTTT | CASSVGLDTQYF
. | 14 | . | TRBJ2-7 | TRBV7-8 | TGTGCCAGCAGCTCGAAGGAGGGAAGATACGAGCAGTACTTC | CASSSKEGRYEQYF
TRBD2 | 18 | . | TRBJ2-1 | TRBV9 | TGTGCCAGCAATGGGGGATGGGCGGGAGCGGGTTCCTACAATGAGCAGTTCTTC | CASNGGWAGAGSYNEQFF
. | 14 | once | TRBJ2-4 | TRBV28 | TGTGCCAGCAGAACAGGGAGGGTTGGGAACATTCAGTACTTC | CASRTGRVGNIQYF
. | 15 | . | TRBJ1-3 | TRBV25-1 | TGTGCCAGCAGTGGGACCCGATCGGACGGAAACACCATATATTTT | CASSGTRSDGNTIYF
. | 13 | . | TRBJ2-7 | TRBV7-2 | TGTGCCAGCAGCTTCGGGGCTGCGTACGAGCAGTACTTC | CASSFGAAYEQYF
TRBD2 | 17 | once | TRBJ2-7 | TRBV5-6 | TGTGCCAGCAGCTTGTGGTTTAGCGGGAGGACGACCTACGAGCAGTACTTC | CASSLWFSGRTTYEQYF
. | 16 | . | TRBJ1-1 | TRBV5-4 | TGTGCCAGCAGCCCCGGAATGAGGGACTTAAACACTGAAGCTTTCTTT | CASSPGMRDLNTEAFF